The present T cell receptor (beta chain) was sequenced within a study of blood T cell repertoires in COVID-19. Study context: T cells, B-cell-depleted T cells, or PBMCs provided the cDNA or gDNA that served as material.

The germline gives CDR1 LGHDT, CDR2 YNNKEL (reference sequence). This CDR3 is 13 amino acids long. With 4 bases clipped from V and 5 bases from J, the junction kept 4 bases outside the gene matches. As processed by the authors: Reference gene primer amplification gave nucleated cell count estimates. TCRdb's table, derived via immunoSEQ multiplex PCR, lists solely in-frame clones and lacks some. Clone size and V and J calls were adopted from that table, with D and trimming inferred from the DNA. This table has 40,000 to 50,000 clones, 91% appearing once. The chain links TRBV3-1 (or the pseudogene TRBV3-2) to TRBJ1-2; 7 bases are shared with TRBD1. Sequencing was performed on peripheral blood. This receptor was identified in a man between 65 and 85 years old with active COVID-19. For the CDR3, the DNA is TGTGCCAGCAGCCCGGACAGGAAATATGGCTACACCTTC. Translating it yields CASSPDRKYGYTF.